A single sample gave rise to the 32 T cell receptor beta chains below, sequenced in a study of T-cell reconstitution after alpha-beta-depleted transplantation in children (dated by TCRdb to between 2015 and 2016). This specimen's treatment or condition label, per the study, means: allogeneic hematopoietic cell transplantation with graft depleted of TCRalphabeta T cells and CD19 B cells. Library creation used PCR. Sequencing relied on an Illumina HiSeq 2500. TCR library preparation used molecular barcoding, with unique molecular identifiers applied to normalize quantification of the TCRbeta repertoire. TCRdb reran the public reads through fastp at Q25 and MiXCR, keeping productive beta chains. When rows share a CDR3 protein, they turn into one entry using the most common DNA and genes. A total of about 300,000 distinct CDR3 sequences appear in this sample, around 10% of them only once. The top ten clonotypes cover 7% to 9.5% of the sample.

Material: PBMCs, obtained before TCRalphabeta/CD19-depleted stem cell transplant. These receptors all come from a boy under three years old with acute myeloid leukemia, due to receive a stem cell transplant.

This clonotype has at least ten counts. The chain uses TRBV2 and TRBJ2-7, with D perhaps TRBD1 (6 bases). The germline CDR1 and CDR2 sequences are SNHLY and FYNNEI. The CDR3 totals 13 residues. Between the trimmed V and J ends, which lost 11 bases and 1 base, there was a span of 15 bases. CDR3 sequence: CAVGAGRSYEQYF. CDR3 coding DNA: TGTGCCGTGGGGGCAGGGCGGTCCTACGAGCAGTACTTC.

This clonotype has only a few counts. The chain links TRBV10-3 to TRBJ2-1; 9 nucleotides match TRBD2. The germline V gene encodes CDR1 ENHRY and CDR2 SYGVKD. With V trimmed by 0 bases and J by 5 bases, 5 bases remained unmatched. This CDR3 spans 16 amino acids. CDR3 coding DNA: TGTGCCATCAGTGAGTCGTCAGGACTAGCGAACAATGAGCAGTTCTTC. This translates into CAISESSGLANNEQFF.

This clonotype was detected ten times or more. V gene TRBV2 combines with J gene TRBJ2-7; possibly TRBD1 for D (5 bases). This CDR3 contains 14 residues. Germline lookup yields CDR1 SNHLY and CDR2 FYNNEI. The ends were cut back, 7 bases at V and 5 bases at J, with 18 bases in the middle. This CDR3 reads CASTPRAGWDEQYF. The CDR3 DNA sequence: TGTGCCAGCACCCCACGGGCAGGGTGGGACGAGCAGTACTTC.

This clonotype was found many times. The chain is built from TRBV6-5 and TRBJ2-5; 8 bases line up with TRBD1. Trimming took 2 bases from V and 1 from J; bases not matched to a gene: 3. This CDR3 is 15 amino acids long. Germline CDR1 and CDR2: MNHEY and SVGAGI. CDR3 bases: TGTGCCAGCAGTTACGCGGACAGGGCCCAAGAGACCCAGTACTTC. The encoded protein is CASSYADRAQETQYF.

CDR3 loop: CASSMFDPPDEQYF. CDR3 bases: TGTGCCAGTAGTATGTTCGACCCCCCGGACGAGCAGTACTTC. The chain joins TRBV19 to TRBJ2-7; no firm D call. The CDR3 length is 14 residues. V lost 3 bases and J lost 5, with 14 bases in between. Germline V gives CDR1 LNHDA, CDR2 SQIVND (reference sequence).

Of note for this clonotype: A much larger clonotype is one base distant, so this may be a read error. The rearrangement uses TRBV6-1 and TRBJ2-2; 9 bases are shared with TRBD1. Looked up from germline, CDR1 is MNHNS and CDR2 is SASEGT. This CDR3 has 14 residues. J lost 4 bases, V lost 8 bases, and 5 bases had no gene match. In DNA, the CDR3 is TGTGCCAGCCACAGGGGGCCGACCACCGGGGAGCTGTTTTTT. Protein product: CASHRGPTTGELFF.

At least ten counts were recorded for this clonotype. This rearrangement joins TRBV6-5 to TRBJ1-1, with 9 bases lining up with TRBD1. The length of the CDR3 is 15 residues. Germline assignment: CDR1 MNHEY and CDR2 SVGAGI. The ends lost 4 bases at V and 3 bases at J; junction bases unmatched: 6. CDR3 region: CASSSRGQGYTEAFF. The CDR3 coding sequence is TGTGCCAGCAGTTCCCGGGGACAGGGCTACACTGAAGCTTTCTTT.

The V call is TRBV19, the J call TRBJ2-7; 10 nucleotides match TRBD2. The CDR3 extends over 14 amino acids. Per the germline V gene, CDR1 is LNHDA and CDR2 is SQIVND (reference sequence). J gave up 1 base and V 7 bases, and 4 bases lay outside the gene matches. The CDR3 sequence: CASILAGESYEQYF. The DNA for the CDR3 is TGTGCCAGTATTCTAGCGGGAGAATCCTACGAGCAGTACTTC.

This clonotype came up many times. This chain joins TRBV6-5 and TRBJ1-6; tentative D call: TRBD1 (5 bases). The CDR3 length is 15 residues. Per germline, CDR1 MNHEY and CDR2 SVGAGI. With 3 bases removed from V and 5 bases from J, the gap between germline ends came to 11 bases. The CDR3 region is CASSYRGLNNSPLHF. CDR3 bases: TGTGCCAGCAGTTATAGGGGATTGAATAATTCACCCCTCCACTTT.

A remark on this clonotype: This may be a read error: a much more frequent sequence differs by one nucleotide. The V gene is TRBV20-1, the J gene TRBJ2-3; D remains unclear. CDR1 DFQATT and CDR2 SNEGSKA come from the germline V gene (reference sequence). This CDR3 contains 12 residues. The V end was cut by 8 bases, the J end by 2 bases, with 11 bases between. CDR3 DNA: TGCAGTACGCTAGTGACCACAGATACGCAGTATTTT. It yields the protein CSTLVTTDTQYF.

In this sample, this clonotype turned up many times. An end of the junction differs from the germline gene, which may be a read error. The chain employs TRBV4-3 and TRBJ2-7; D remains unclear. Germline CDR1 LGHNA, CDR2 YSLEER. The CDR3 contains 16 residues. The chain's CDR3 is CASTQDNDPGYYEQYF. Written as DNA, the CDR3 is TGCGCCAGCACCCAAGATAATGACCCCGGGTACTACGAGCAGTACTTC.

The CDR3 coding sequence is TGTGCCAGCACCTCACGTCTGGGACAGAGAAGTGGAGGCTACACCTTC. Translation gives CASTSRLGQRSGGYTF. The rearrangement joins TRBV6-2 or TRBV6-3 to TRBJ1-2; TRBD1 agrees at 7 bases. The CDR3 sequence is 16 residues long. In germline, CDR1 is MNHEY, CDR2 SVGEGT. With 7 bases clipped from V and 8 bases from J, the junction kept 19 bases outside the gene matches.

Comment on this clonotype: At one end the junction does not follow the germline gene, possibly because of a read error. The gene calls are TRBV9 and TRBJ2-7; D is possibly TRBD1 (6 bases). The CDR3 totals 14 residues. Germline loops: CDR1 SGDLS, CDR2 YYNGEE. The CDR3 reads CASSPGQSSNEQYF. For the CDR3, the DNA is TGTGCCAGCAGCCCAGGACAGAGCTCCAACGAGCAGTACTTC.

In its sample, this clonotype was seen many times. The CDR3 DNA sequence: TGTGCCAGCAGCTTCAGCTGGAGCACAGATACGCAGTATTTT. This encodes CASSFSWSTDTQYF. V gene TRBV7-9 combines with J gene TRBJ2-3; D remains unclear. The length of the CDR3 is 14 residues. V shed 3 bases and J shed 0 bases, with 7 bases lying between them. Germline values: CDR1 SEHNR, CDR2 FQNEAQ (reference sequence). Combining the CDR3 with reference TRBV7-9 and TRBJ2-3 gives the whole variable domain DTGVSQNPRHKITKRGQNVTFRCDPISEHNRLYWYRQTLGQGPEFLTYFQNEAQLEKSRLLSDRFSAERPKGSFSTLEIQRTEQGDSAMYLCASSFSWSTDTQYFGPGTRLTVL.

This clonotype was counted only a few times. The rearrangement links TRBV28 to TRBJ2-7, with a weak D call TRBD1 (6 bases). The CDR3 contains 14 residues. V gave up 4 bases and J gave up 2 bases, with 12 bases separating them. Germline V CDR1 and CDR2: MDHEN, SYDVKM. CDR3 sequence (DNA): TGTGCCAGCAGTTCCCGGGACACCCCCTACGAGCAGTACTTC. This sequence encodes CASSSRDTPYEQYF.

This clonotype was counted many times. The J gene is TRBJ1-4, the V gene TRBV4-3, with TRBD1 matching over 8 bases. The V and J ends lost 0 bases and 7 bases, in that order; junction bases with no gene match: 7. This CDR3 region has 16 residues. The germline V gene has CDR1 LGHNA and CDR2 YSLEER. The CDR3 nucleotides read TGCGCCAGCAGCCAAGATCGAGACAGGGGCAGTGAAAAACTGTTTTTT. This sequence encodes CASSQDRDRGSEKLFF.

This clonotype was found many times. CDR3 sequence: CASSLYWGKGTDTQYF. CDR3 sequence (DNA): TGTGCCAGCAGCTTATATTGGGGAAAGGGCACAGATACGCAGTATTTT. The chain uses TRBV7-2 and TRBJ2-3; no firm D call. The CDR3 runs to 16 residues. Trimming cost V 2 bases and J 1 base, with 13 bases left between them. The germline CDR1 and CDR2 sequences are SGHTA and FQGNSA.

The sample holds many counts of this clonotype. This chain joins TRBV12-3 or TRBV12-4 and TRBJ1-5; D is possibly TRBD1 (5 bases). CDR3 length: 14 amino acids. V lost 2 bases to trimming and J lost 6 bases, with 11 bases between them. CDR3 sequence reads: CASSLSGDLQPQHF. CDR3 sequence (DNA): TGTGCCAGCAGTTTATCCGGGGACCTTCAGCCCCAGCATTTT.

This clonotype was detected many times. The V and J genes are TRBV5-1 and TRBJ1-1; D gene uncertain. Germline V lookup: CDR1 SGHRS, CDR2 YFSETQ. Deletions cut 2 bases from V and 4 bases from J, with 12 bases between. This CDR3 is built from 14 residues. The DNA for the CDR3 is TGCGCCAGCAGCTTTTCAGTGGCGGGCACTGAAGCTTTCTTT. This encodes CASSFSVAGTEAFF.

This clonotype was recorded many times. V is TRBV12-3 or TRBV12-4 and J is TRBJ2-3; 7 nucleotides match TRBD2. The CDR3 is 15 amino acids. After removal of 3 bases from V and 4 bases from J, the junction contained 7 bases not matched to a gene. The CDR3, as DNA: TGTGCCAGCAGTTTCGGCGGGAGATGGGCAGATACGCAGTATTTT. Translating gives CASSFGGRWADTQYF.

This clonotype was picked up many times. The chain has TRBV2 and TRBJ2-7; TRBD1 matches at 8 bases. Trimming took 6 bases from V and 3 from J; bases not matched to a gene: 7. The CDR3 is 14 amino acids. Germline V gene sequence: CDR1 SNHLY, CDR2 FYNNEI. CDR3 amino acids: CASSVDRGSYEQYF. The CDR3 nucleotides read TGTGCCAGCAGCGTCGACAGGGGAAGCTACGAGCAGTACTTC.

A note on this clonotype: This may stem from a read error, because a much larger clone lies one nucleotide away. The chain is built from TRBV28 and TRBJ1-3, with unresolved D. CDR1 is MDHEN, CDR2 SYDVKM, per germline. There are 15 residues in the CDR3. CDR3 loop: CATSLWASGGNTIYF. CDR3 coding DNA: TGTGCCACCAGTTTGTGGGCCTCGGGCGGAAACACCATATATTTT.

This clonotype appeared many times. The genes are TRBV6-1 and TRBJ2-2, with TRBD2 matching 14 bases. CDR1 MNHNS and CDR2 SASEGT come from the germline V gene. The junction had 12 bases not matched to a gene; V was cut back by 6 bases and J by 6 bases. This CDR3 has 18 amino acids. The CDR3, as DNA: TGTGCCAGCAGGAATGGGGTCCGACTAGCGGGAGGGGCCGGGGAGCTGTTTTTT. Amino acids: CASRNGVRLAGGAGELFF.

This clonotype was observed at least ten times. The chain joins TRBV28 to TRBJ2-3; 11 bases fit TRBD2. The V gene's germline CDR1 is MDHEN and CDR2 SYDVKM. CDR3 size: 17 residues. Trimming cost V 5 bases and J 5 bases; bases outside gene matches: 12. CDR3 loop: CASSPPLAGGPIDTQYF. DNA for the CDR3: TGTGCCAGCAGTCCTCCGTTAGCGGGGGGGCCGATAGATACGCAGTATTTT.

In this sample, this clonotype turned up many times. This chain joins TRBV29-1 and TRBJ2-5; D possibly corresponds to TRBD2 (5 bases). CDR1 is SQVTM and CDR2 is ANQGSEA in the germline V gene. The CDR3 totals 13 residues. Trimming pared 5 bases from V and 1 base from J, leaving 11 bases between. CDR3 nucleotide sequence: TGCAGCGTTCGGGGTAGACTCCAAGAGACCCAGTACTTC. This encodes CSVRGRLQETQYF.

The sample holds many counts of this clonotype. The chain joins TRBV5-1 to TRBJ2-7; D is unresolved. V shed 0 bases and J shed 1 base, with 8 bases lying between them. The V gene's germline CDR1 is SGHRS and CDR2 YFSETQ. This CDR3 has 14 amino acids. For the CDR3, the DNA is TGCGCCAGCAGCTTGGTGGGCGGATCCTACGAGCAGTACTTC. The encoded protein is CASSLVGGSYEQYF.

This clonotype has a count of ten or more. The chain has TRBV10-3 and TRBJ2-7; D may match TRBD1 or TRBD2 (5 bases each). This CDR3 comprises 14 residues. Trimming stripped 11 bases from V and 7 bases from J, with 24 bases between. Germline CDR1 ENHRY, CDR2 SYGVKD. CDR3 loop: CASRTGPSSGEQYF. CDR3 DNA sequence: TGTGCCTCCCGTACGGGGCCATCCAGTGGGGAGCAGTACTTC.

The table lists this clonotype with many counts. V gene TRBV29-1 combines with J gene TRBJ2-3; D is unresolved. CDR1 is SQVTM, CDR2 ANQGSEA, per germline. The CDR3 runs to 16 residues. Trimming left V 5 bases short and J 0 bases short, with 18 bases between. CDR3 bases: TGCAGCGTTTGGGCCCGGCAACCCTCTAGCACAGATACGCAGTATTTT. Encoded protein: CSVWARQPSSTDTQYF.

This clonotype was counted ten times or more. The gene calls are TRBV19 and TRBJ1-4, with TRBD1 matching over 7 bases. The CDR3 extends over 14 amino acids. Losses at the gene ends were 6 bases for V and 7 bases for J; bases not matched to a gene: 8. Germline loops: CDR1 LNHDA, CDR2 SQIVND (reference sequence). In DNA, the CDR3 is TGTGCCAGTAGATCCCGGGACAGCCCTGAAAAACTGTTTTTT. Translated: CASRSRDSPEKLFF. Variable domain in full (rest from reference TRBV19 and TRBJ1-4): DGGITQSPKYLFRKEGQNVTLSCEQNLNHDAMYWYRQDPGQGLRLIYYSQIVNDFQKGDIAEGYSVSREKKESFPLTVTSAQKNPTAFYLCASRSRDSPEKLFFGSGTQLSVL.

This clonotype was picked up many times. This chain joins TRBV20-1 and TRBJ2-3, with TRBD2 identical over 7 bases. The CDR3 covers 13 residues. Per germline, CDR1 DFQATT and CDR2 SNEGSKA (reference sequence). With V trimmed by 6 bases and J by 14 bases, 17 bases remained unmatched. CDR3 residues: CSAPLTSSGAGYF. CDR3 nucleotide sequence: TGCAGTGCCCCACTCACCTCCAGCGGGGCGGGGTATTTT.

The table lists this clonotype with a few counts. The V call is TRBV11-2, the J call TRBJ2-1, with TRBD2 matching over 8 bases. This CDR3 has 14 residues. CDR1 is SGHAT and CDR2 is FQNNGV in the germline V gene. V shed 1 base and J 6 bases; nucleotides not matched to a gene: 2. The CDR3 here is CASSLAGGVNEQFF. In DNA, the CDR3 is TGTGCCAGCAGCTTAGCGGGAGGGGTCAATGAGCAGTTCTTC.

V and J are TRBV11-2 and TRBJ2-5, with D maybe TRBD2 (6 bases). Trimming left V 5 bases short and J 5 bases short, with 18 bases between. The V gene's germline CDR1 is SGHAT and CDR2 FQNNGV. CDR3 length equals 15 residues. The chain's CDR3 is CASSPHPRAGETQYF. In DNA, the CDR3 is TGTGCCAGCAGCCCCCATCCCAGGGCGGGGGAGACCCAGTACTTC.